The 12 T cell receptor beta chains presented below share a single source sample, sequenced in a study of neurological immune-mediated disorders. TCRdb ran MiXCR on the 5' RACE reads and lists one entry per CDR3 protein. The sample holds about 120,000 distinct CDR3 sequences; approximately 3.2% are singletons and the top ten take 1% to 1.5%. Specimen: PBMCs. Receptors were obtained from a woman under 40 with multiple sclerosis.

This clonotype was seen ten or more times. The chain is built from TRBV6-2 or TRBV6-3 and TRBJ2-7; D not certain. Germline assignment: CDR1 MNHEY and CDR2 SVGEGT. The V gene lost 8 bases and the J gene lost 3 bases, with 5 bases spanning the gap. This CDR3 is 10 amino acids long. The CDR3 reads CASDNYEQYF. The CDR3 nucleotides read TGTGCCAGCGATAACTACGAGCAGTACTTC.

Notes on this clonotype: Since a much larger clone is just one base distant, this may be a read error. CDR3 loop: CACSGTANSPLNF. The CDR3, as DNA: TGTGCCTGCTCCGGGACGGCAAATTCACCCCTCAACTTT. The V call is TRBV3-1, the J call TRBJ1-6; maybe TRBD1 (5 bases). Germline-derived CDR1 and CDR2 are LGHDT and YNNKEL (reference sequence). This CDR3 comprises 13 residues.

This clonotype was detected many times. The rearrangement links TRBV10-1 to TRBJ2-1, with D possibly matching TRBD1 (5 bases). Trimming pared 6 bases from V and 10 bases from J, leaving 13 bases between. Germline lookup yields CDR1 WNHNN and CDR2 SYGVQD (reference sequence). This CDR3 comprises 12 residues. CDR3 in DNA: TGCGCCAGCAGCTTAGACGCAGGGGAGCAGTTCTTC. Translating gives CASSLDAGEQFF.

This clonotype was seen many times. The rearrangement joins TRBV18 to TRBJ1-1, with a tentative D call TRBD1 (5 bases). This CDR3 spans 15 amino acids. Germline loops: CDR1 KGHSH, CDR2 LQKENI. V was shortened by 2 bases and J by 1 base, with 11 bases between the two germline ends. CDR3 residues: CASSPNYGANTEAFF. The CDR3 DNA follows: TGTGCCAGCTCACCAAATTACGGGGCGAACACTGAAGCTTTCTTT.

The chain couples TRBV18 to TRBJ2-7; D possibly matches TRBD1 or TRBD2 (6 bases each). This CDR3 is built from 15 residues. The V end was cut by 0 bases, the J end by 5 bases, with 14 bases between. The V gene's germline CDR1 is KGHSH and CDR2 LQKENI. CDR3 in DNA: TGTGCCAGCTCACCACCAGCAGGGGAGGTCGACGAGCAGTACTTC. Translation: CASSPPAGEVDEQYF.

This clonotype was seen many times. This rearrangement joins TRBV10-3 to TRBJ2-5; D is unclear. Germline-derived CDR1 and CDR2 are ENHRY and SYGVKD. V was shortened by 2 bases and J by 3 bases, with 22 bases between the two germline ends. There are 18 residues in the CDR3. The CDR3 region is CAISEGVGSLVGEETQYF. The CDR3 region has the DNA TGTGCCATCAGTGAGGGTGTGGGGTCCTTGGTTGGTGAAGAGACCCAGTACTTC.

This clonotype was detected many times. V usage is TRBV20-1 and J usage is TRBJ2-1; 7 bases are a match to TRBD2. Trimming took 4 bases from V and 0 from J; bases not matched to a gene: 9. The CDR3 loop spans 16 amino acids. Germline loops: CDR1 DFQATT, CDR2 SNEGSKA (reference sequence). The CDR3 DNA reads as TGCAGTGCTACCCTGAGGGGCGGGAGCTCCTACAATGAGCAGTTCTTC. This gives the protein CSATLRGGSSYNEQFF.

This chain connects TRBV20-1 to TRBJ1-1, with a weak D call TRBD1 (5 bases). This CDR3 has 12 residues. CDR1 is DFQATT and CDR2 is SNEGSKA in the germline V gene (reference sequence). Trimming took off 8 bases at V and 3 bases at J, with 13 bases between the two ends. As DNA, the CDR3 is TGCAGTACTAATCGGGGGGACACTGAAGCTTTCTTT. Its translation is CSTNRGDTEAFF.

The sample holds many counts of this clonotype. DNA of the CDR3: TGTGCCAGCAGGAGGACACTGACCGTTGCACTGTTTTTT. Its translation is CASRRTLTVALFF. The rearrangement uses TRBV6-5 and TRBJ1-4; the D gene is possibly TRBD1 (5 bases). The CDR3 contains 13 residues. CDR1 and CDR2 (germline): MNHEY, SVGAGI. With 6 bases removed from V and 13 bases from J, the gap between germline ends came to 18 bases.

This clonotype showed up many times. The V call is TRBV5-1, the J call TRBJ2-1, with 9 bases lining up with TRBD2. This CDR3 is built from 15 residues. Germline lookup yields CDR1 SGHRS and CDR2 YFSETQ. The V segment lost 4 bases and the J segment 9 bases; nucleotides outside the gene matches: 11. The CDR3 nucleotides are TGCGCCAGCAGCACGAGGGTAGCGGGAGATTCTGAGCAGTTCTTC. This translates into CASSTRVAGDSEQFF.

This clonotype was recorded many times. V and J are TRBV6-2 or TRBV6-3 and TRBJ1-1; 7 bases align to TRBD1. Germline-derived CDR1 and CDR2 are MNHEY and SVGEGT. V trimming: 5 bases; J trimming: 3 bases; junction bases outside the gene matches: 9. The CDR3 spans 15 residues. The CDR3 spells CASSEQTGRYTEAFF. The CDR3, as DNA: TGTGCCAGCAGTGAACAGACAGGGAGGTACACTGAAGCTTTCTTT.

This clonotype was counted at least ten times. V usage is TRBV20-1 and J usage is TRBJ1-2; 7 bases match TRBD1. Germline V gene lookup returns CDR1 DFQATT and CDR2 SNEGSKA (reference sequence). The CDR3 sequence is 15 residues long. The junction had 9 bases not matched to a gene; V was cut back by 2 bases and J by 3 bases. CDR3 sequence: CSARPPGTAYYGYTF. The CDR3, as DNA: TGCAGTGCTAGACCTCCCGGGACAGCTTACTATGGCTACACCTTC.